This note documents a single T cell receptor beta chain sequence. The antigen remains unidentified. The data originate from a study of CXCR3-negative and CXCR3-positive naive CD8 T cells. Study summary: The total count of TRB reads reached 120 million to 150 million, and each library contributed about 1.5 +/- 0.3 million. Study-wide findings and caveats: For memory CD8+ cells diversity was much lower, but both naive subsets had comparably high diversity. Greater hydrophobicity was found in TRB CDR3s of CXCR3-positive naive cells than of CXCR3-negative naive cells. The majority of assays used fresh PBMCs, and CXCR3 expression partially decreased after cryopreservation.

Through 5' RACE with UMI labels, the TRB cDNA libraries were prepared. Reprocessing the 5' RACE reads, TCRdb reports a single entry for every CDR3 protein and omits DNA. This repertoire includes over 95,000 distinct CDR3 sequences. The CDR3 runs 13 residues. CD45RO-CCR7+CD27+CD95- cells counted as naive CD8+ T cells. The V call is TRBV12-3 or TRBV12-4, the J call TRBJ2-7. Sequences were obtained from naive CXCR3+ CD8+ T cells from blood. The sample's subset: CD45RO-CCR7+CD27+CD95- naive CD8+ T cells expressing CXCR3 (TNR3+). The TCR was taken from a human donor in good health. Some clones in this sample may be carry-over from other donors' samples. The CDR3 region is CASSLFGAYEQYF.